Each of the 25 T cell receptor beta chains below was sequenced from the same sample in a study of human T cells and chemical hapten exposure. TCRdb passed the RACE reads through MiXCR, listing each CDR3 protein once. The repertoire holds about 400,000 distinct CDR3 sequences, with about 6% as singletons. Time point described: patch test 2, 6 weeks after DPC sensitization. The sample's treatment: therapeutic diphenylcyclopropenone sensitization with weekly scalp DPC. Here the sequenced sample was whole blood, taken in connection with sensitization to the hapten diphenylcyclopropenone (DPC). These receptors all stem from a woman in her late teens or twenties with alopecia areata. Some clones in this sample may be carry-over from other donors' samples.

In its sample, this clonotype was seen many times. The V gene is TRBV12-3 or TRBV12-4, the J gene TRBJ1-2; TRBD1 is a possible D gene (6 bases). V was trimmed by 6 bases and J by 3 bases, leaving 11 bases between them. This CDR3 contains 13 residues. Here the CDR3 reads CASSTGGDYGYTF. DNA of the CDR3: TGTGCCAGCAGCACGGGGGGCGACTATGGCTACACCTTC.

This clonotype was counted ten times or more. The chain recombines TRBV28 with TRBJ2-3; D could derive from TRBD1 or TRBD2 (5 bases each). This CDR3 spans 13 amino acids. CDR1 MDHEN and CDR2 SYDVKM come from the germline V gene. V dropped 4 bases and J dropped 4 bases, with 9 bases sitting between them. CDR3 sequence: CASSSGPPDTQYF. CDR3 bases: TGTGCCAGCAGTTCGGGGCCCCCAGATACGCAGTATTTT. The full variable domain, in which reference TRBV28 and TRBJ2-3 provide the parts outside the CDR3, is DVKVTQSSRYLVKRTGEKVFLECVQDMDHENMFWYRQDPGLGLRLIYFSYDVKMKEKGDIPEGYSVSREKKERFSLILESASTNQTSMYLCASSSGPPDTQYFGPGTRLTVL.

This clonotype was seen at least ten times. This chain connects TRBV5-1 to TRBJ1-2; D not resolved. The length of the CDR3 is 14 residues. Germline assignment: CDR1 SGHRS and CDR2 YFSETQ. V lost 3 bases to trimming and J lost 1 base, with 10 bases between them. CDR3 in amino acids: CASSSSGGNYGYTF. In nucleotides, the CDR3 is TGCGCCAGCAGCTCGTCGGGAGGTAACTATGGCTACACCTTC.

This clonotype was seen only a few times. The chain uses TRBV6-6 and TRBJ2-2; D tentatively reads TRBD1 or TRBD2 (6 bases each). The CDR3 spans 18 residues. Trimming removed 2 bases from V and 1 base from J, with 17 bases in between. Germline V gene lookup returns CDR1 MNHNY and CDR2 SVGAGI (reference sequence). The CDR3 sequence: CASSYGIWGARNTGELFF. CDR3 bases: TGTGCCAGCAGTTACGGTATTTGGGGGGCCCGGAACACCGGGGAGCTGTTTTTT.

J is TRBJ2-1 and V is TRBV27; 8 bases fit TRBD1. The CDR3 is made up of 17 amino acids. J lost 6 bases, V lost 2 bases, and 12 bases had no gene match. Germline CDR1 MNHEY, CDR2 SMNVEV (reference sequence). The CDR3: CASSLAAGTGRLNEQFF. The CDR3 nucleotides are TGTGCCAGCAGTTTAGCTGCCGGGACAGGAAGACTCAATGAGCAGTTCTTC.

The chain is built from TRBV5-1 and TRBJ1-5; D gene uncertain. Trimming shortened V by 0 bases and J by 0 bases, and 7 bases separated the two germline ends. This CDR3 contains 15 residues. In germline, CDR1 is SGHRS, CDR2 YFSETQ. CDR3 DNA sequence: TGCGCCAGCAGCTTGGACCGGTCTAGCAATCAGCCCCAGCATTTT. Its protein is CASSLDRSSNQPQHF. Complete variable domain (other parts from reference TRBV5-1 and TRBJ1-5): KAGVTQTPRYLIKTRGQQVTLSCSPISGHRSVSWYQQTPGQGLQFLFEYFSETQRNKGNFPGRFSGRQFSNSRSEMNVSTLELGDSALYLCASSLDRSSNQPQHFGDGTRLSIL.

V and J are TRBV28 and TRBJ2-3; D is uncertain. The CDR3 runs to 12 residues. V was cut by 2 bases and J by 11 bases, with 11 bases left in between. Germline V gene sequence: CDR1 MDHEN, CDR2 SYDVKM. CDR3 protein: CASSLRETGQYF. The CDR3 DNA follows: TGTGCCAGCAGTTTAAGGGAAACTGGGCAGTATTTT.

This clonotype was found many times. The chain carries TRBV12-3 or TRBV12-4 and TRBJ1-6; D is perhaps TRBD1 (6 bases). Trimming took off 2 bases at V and 9 bases at J, with 8 bases between the two ends. The CDR3 consists of 13 residues. DNA for the CDR3: TGTGCCAGCAGTTTACAGGGGATTTCACCCCTCCACTTT. It codes for CASSLQGISPLHF.

This clonotype was seen repeatedly, ten times or more. The V call is TRBV12-3 or TRBV12-4, the J call TRBJ1-3; tentatively, D is TRBD1 (5 bases). V lost 3 bases and J lost 4, with 10 bases in between. This CDR3 is built from 14 residues. The CDR3 loop is CASSFPGPGNTIYF. The CDR3, as DNA: TGTGCCAGCAGTTTCCCAGGGCCCGGAAACACCATATATTTT.

This chain uses TRBV6-2 or TRBV6-3 with TRBJ2-5; 9 nucleotides line up with TRBD1. The CDR3 consists of 15 residues. V shed 2 bases and J 4 bases; nucleotides not matched to a gene: 5. Germline V CDR1 and CDR2: MNHEY, SVGEGT. As DNA, the CDR3 is TGTGCCAGCAGTTACCTGGGACAGGGCCTAGAGACCCAGTACTTC. The encoded protein is CASSYLGQGLETQYF.

The chain uses TRBV10-3 and TRBJ2-3, with 9 bases matching TRBD2. The CDR3 is made up of 16 amino acids. Germline V gene data show CDR1 as ENHRY and CDR2 as SYGVKD. The V and J ends lost 0 bases and 11 bases, in that order; junction bases with no gene match: 12. CDR3 coding DNA: TGTGCCATCAGTGAGTCTCTTGGCGGGGGGGCCCTCCAGCAGTATTTT. It specifies CAISESLGGGALQQYF.

This clonotype was detected a few times. This chain connects TRBV6-5 to TRBJ2-7; TRBD1 matches 7 bases. J gave up 7 bases and V 5 bases, and 11 bases lay outside the gene matches. There are 14 residues in the CDR3. Germline values: CDR1 MNHEY, CDR2 SVGAGI. The DNA for the CDR3 is TGTGCCAGCAGTCACCCGCGACAGGGTCGGGAGCAGTACTTC. Amino acid sequence: CASSHPRQGREQYF.

This clonotype was counted a few times. The rearrangement joins TRBV7-2 to TRBJ2-2; the D gene is possibly TRBD1 (5 bases). In germline, CDR1 is SGHTA, CDR2 FQGNSA. V was clipped by 5 bases and J by 5 bases, with 12 bases between them. This CDR3 is built from 14 residues. The chain's CDR3 is CASSLSPGTGELFF. In DNA, the CDR3 is TGTGCCAGCAGCCTCAGCCCAGGGACCGGGGAGCTGTTTTTT. The full variable domain, in which reference TRBV7-2 and TRBJ2-2 provide the parts outside the CDR3, is GAGVSQSPSNKVTEKGKDVELRCDPISGHTALYWYRQSLGQGLEFLIYFQGNSAPDKSGLPSDRFSAERTGGSVSTLTIQRTQQEDSAVYLCASSLSPGTGELFFGEGSRLTVL.

The sample holds a few counts of this clonotype. The chain combines TRBV7-9 with TRBJ2-7; TRBD1 aligns across 11 bases. Germline loops: CDR1 SEHNR, CDR2 FQNEAQ (reference sequence). Losses at the gene ends were 6 bases for V and 3 bases for J; bases not matched to a gene: 10. The CDR3 length is 16 residues. As DNA, the CDR3 is TGTGCCAGCAGGGAAGGGACAGGGGGTTCTATCTACGAGCAGTACTTC. As protein: CASREGTGGSIYEQYF.

V is TRBV4-3 and J is TRBJ2-7; D may match TRBD1 or TRBD2 (5 bases each). V gave up 3 bases and J gave up 10 bases, with 16 bases separating them. CDR1 is LGHNA, CDR2 YSLEER, per germline. The CDR3 totals 13 residues. In DNA, the CDR3 is TGCGCCAGCAGCCAGACTGCCCTAGGGGACCAGTACTTC. It codes for CASSQTALGDQYF.

This clonotype occurred a few times. The J gene is TRBJ2-2, the V gene TRBV3-1; D not resolved. Trimming removed 0 bases from V and 0 bases from J, with 8 bases in between. Germline CDR1 is LGHDT and CDR2 is YNNKEL (reference sequence). This CDR3 region has 16 residues. The CDR3 here is CASSQDPAANTGELFF. CDR3 sequence (DNA): TGTGCCAGCAGCCAAGACCCGGCAGCGAACACCGGGGAGCTGTTTTTT.

This clonotype was seen at least ten times. The chain is built from TRBV4-3 and TRBJ2-7, with no clear D. CDR3 size: 16 residues. In germline, CDR1 is LGHNA, CDR2 YSLEER. V gave up 0 bases and J gave up 1 base, with 13 bases separating them. The CDR3 bases are TGCGCCAGCAGCCAAGATCCCCCAGGACGGTCCTACGAGCAGTACTTC. Its translation is CASSQDPPGRSYEQYF.

This clonotype appeared a few times. The chain recombines TRBV20-1 with TRBJ2-3; 8 bases line up with TRBD1. This CDR3 is 15 amino acids long. Germline V gene sequence: CDR1 DFQATT, CDR2 SNEGSKA (reference sequence). V was clipped by 0 bases and J by 1 base; unmatched bases: 3. CDR3 protein: CSARDATGGTDTQYF. CDR3 DNA sequence: TGCAGTGCTAGAGATGCGACAGGGGGCACAGATACGCAGTATTTT.

This clonotype has a handful of counts. The chain carries TRBV6-5 and TRBJ2-3; 7 bases match TRBD1. The CDR3 is 13 amino acids. V was clipped by 7 bases and J by 7 bases; unmatched bases: 8. CDR1 MNHEY and CDR2 SVGAGI come from the germline V gene. CDR3 nucleotides: TGTGCCAGCACCCGGGACAGTCTAAATACGCAGTATTTT. This codes for CASTRDSLNTQYF.

This clonotype was seen more than once but under ten times. This chain links TRBV12-3 or TRBV12-4 with TRBJ1-1; D ambiguous. The CDR3 has 15 amino acids. Trimming took off 6 bases at V and 1 base at J, with 15 bases between the two ends. The CDR3 nucleotides are TGTGCCAGCAGCCGTCAAGCGCTCCCGAACACTGAAGCTTTCTTT. This encodes CASSRQALPNTEAFF.

This clonotype was counted only a few times. The CDR3 loop is CSVLRSRQFF. In nucleotides, the CDR3 is TGCAGCGTTCTCAGGTCCCGGCAGTTCTTC. The chain combines TRBV29-1 with TRBJ2-1; no definite D call. Trimming removed 5 bases from V and 12 bases from J, with 11 bases in between. Germline CDR1 is SQVTM and CDR2 is ANQGSEA. The CDR3 has 10 amino acids.

The CDR3 here is CASSSSGTTGELFF. CDR3 nucleotides: TGTGCCAGCAGCTCCAGCGGGACTACCGGGGAGCTGTTTTTT. The V and J genes are TRBV11-3 and TRBJ2-2; 7 nucleotides line up with TRBD2. With V trimmed by 4 bases and J by 5 bases, 4 bases remained unmatched. Germline CDR1 is SGHNT and CDR2 is YENEEA. The CDR3 length is 14 residues.

This clonotype was seen a few times. This sequence joins TRBV3-1 and TRBJ2-3; D ambiguous. Germline lookup yields CDR1 LGHDT and CDR2 YNNKEL (reference sequence). V lost 4 bases, J lost 0 bases, and 11 bases lay in between. The CDR3 loop spans 15 amino acids. The CDR3 DNA is TGTGCCAGCAGCCCCGACTCTCCTAGCACAGATACGCAGTATTTT. Translation: CASSPDSPSTDTQYF.

This sequence joins TRBV14 and TRBJ2-1, with a weak D call TRBD2 (6 bases). Germline V gene lookup returns CDR1 SGHDN and CDR2 FVKESK. The CDR3 spans 15 residues. V was clipped by 4 bases and J by 4 bases, with 14 bases between them. DNA for the CDR3: TGTGCCAGCAGCCCACACCGGGACTTTTACAATGAGCAGTTCTTC. Translation gives CASSPHRDFYNEQFF.

The chain uses TRBV6-6 and TRBJ2-1; D might be TRBD1 (6 bases). The CDR3 has 15 amino acids. CDR1 MNHNY and CDR2 SVGAGI come from the germline V gene (reference sequence). V was trimmed by 7 bases and J by 6 bases, leaving 19 bases between them. The DNA for the CDR3 is TGTGCCAGCACCATAACCCACAGGGAAGTCAATGAGCAGTTCTTC. Translating it yields CASTITHREVNEQFF.